The rows below give T cell receptor beta chains drawn from one sample of a study of PD-1 blockade in classical Hodgkin lymphoma. Repertoires were generated with immunoSEQ multiplex PCR, while TCRdb's copy carries only in-frame clones and drops some. Among tens of thousands of clones listed, just over 90% were seen once. The specimen comprised peripheral blood mononuclear cells (PBMCs), sampled at baseline. The receptors derive from a human donor with classical Hodgkin lymphoma. Both conserved end residues are part of each CDR3. The order of the fields is V gene, D gene, clone size, J gene, CDR3 protein, CDR3 DNA. The D gene is left open where the match is weak. Some rows mark clone size as missing; the rest say once, few, many or name a class of expanded clone.

TRBV13	-	once	TRBJ2-3	CASSWGRFEGFPSTDTQYF	TGTGCCAGCAGCTGGGGGCGTTTCGAGGGCTTTCCTAGCACAGATACGCAGTATTTT
TRBV4-3	TRBD2	-	TRBJ2-7	CASSQVPSGATYEQYF	TGCGCCAGCAGCCAAGTTCCTAGCGGGGCAACCTACGAGCAGTACTTC
TRBV19	-	-	TRBJ2-7	CASSSGVASYEQYF	TGTGCCAGTTCTTCAGGGGTCGCCTCCTACGAGCAGTACTTC
TRBV28	-	-	TRBJ1-1	CASSLSGTPRLF	TGTGCCAGCAGTTTATCCGGGACACCCAGGCTCTTT
TRBV2	-	once	TRBJ1-5	CASSEASNQPQHF	TGTGCCAGCAGTGAAGCTAGCAATCAGCCCCAGCATTTT
TRBV5-5	-	-	TRBJ2-1	CASSLLVSEYNEQFF	TGTGCCAGCAGCTTGCTGGTGAGCGAGTACAATGAGCAGTTCTTC
TRBV5-3	TRBD1	-	TRBJ2-7	CARGPRDRNSYEQYF	TGTGCCAGAGGCCCCCGGGACAGGAACTCCTACGAGCAGTACTTC
TRBV11-2	-	-	TRBJ1-1	CASSLGWQGGYTEAFF	TGTGCCAGCAGCTTAGGTTGGCAGGGAGGGTACACTGAAGCTTTCTTT
TRBV21-1	-	once	TRBJ2-6	CASSKVSGAMGANVLTF	TGTGCCAGCAGCAAAGTGTCAGGGGCGATGGGGGCCAACGTCCTGACTTTC
TRBV4-1	-	-	TRBJ2-7	CASSQVVGGKSYEQYF	TGCGCCAGCAGCCAAGTGGTAGGGGGGAAGTCCTACGAGCAGTACTTC
TRBV7-7	-	-	TRBJ1-4	CASSVGEKLFF	TGTGCCAGCAGCGTCGGTGAAAAACTGTTTTTT
TRBV5-1	TRBD2	few	TRBJ2-7	CASSLDLAGGPYEQYF	TGCGCCAGCAGCTTGGATCTAGCGGGAGGGCCCTACGAGCAGTACTTC
TRBV7-9	-	-	TRBJ2-3	CASSLTRVGSGWGTDTQYF	TGTGCCAGCAGCTTAACTCGGGTAGGGTCAGGATGGGGCACAGATACGCAGTATTTT
TRBV28	-	once	TRBJ2-7	CASSLKRAGTSYEQYF	TGTGCCAGCAGTTTAAAGAGGGCAGGGACATCCTACGAGCAGTACTTC
TRBV7-9	TRBD1	-	TRBJ2-7	CASSLNFGTGDEQYF	TGTGCCAGCAGCTTAAACTTCGGGACAGGGGACGAGCAGTACTTC
TRBV27	TRBD2	-	TRBJ2-7	CATHGTSDYEQYF	TGTGCCACCCACGGGACTAGCGACTACGAGCAGTACTTC
TRBV27	-	-	TRBJ1-1	CASSLAGSSEAFF	TGTGCCAGCAGCCTAGCAGGTTCTTCTGAAGCTTTCTTT
TRBV7-6	-	-	TRBJ2-1	CASSLGSNEQFF	TGTGCCAGCAGCTTAGGTAGCAATGAGCAGTTCTTC
TRBV6-1	-	-	TRBJ2-3	CASSEAGADTQYF	TGTGCCAGCAGTGAAGCGGGGGCAGATACGCAGTATTTT
TRBV13	-	-	TRBJ2-7	CASSSRTVISYEQYF	TGTGCCAGCAGCTCCCGGACAGTGATCTCCTACGAGCAGTACTTC
TRBV5-4	-	-	TRBJ2-1	CASSPNVGESYNEQFF	TGTGCCAGCAGTCCGAATGTCGGGGAATCCTACAATGAGCAGTTCTTC
TRBV4-3	TRBD1	-	TRBJ2-2	CASSQDRLTGVNTGELFF	TGCGCCAGCAGCCAAGATCGCTTGACAGGGGTGAACACCGGGGAGCTGTTTTTT
TRBV27	TRBD2	-	TRBJ2-7	CASSSTSGRSHEQYF	TGTGCCAGCAGTTCTACTAGCGGGAGGTCCCACGAGCAGTACTTC
TRBV4-2	TRBD2	-	TRBJ2-3	CASSQDFGLAGNTQYF	TGTGCCAGCAGCCAAGATTTCGGGCTAGCGGGAAATACGCAGTATTTT
TRBV11-2	-	-	TRBJ2-1	CASSLGRASYNEQFF	TGTGCCAGCAGCTTAGGGAGGGCGTCCTACAATGAGCAGTTCTTC
TRBV27	-	-	TRBJ2-1	CASSLGQGWNEQFF	TGTGCCAGCAGTTTGGGGCAGGGATGGAATGAGCAGTTCTTC
TRBV5-1	-	-	TRBJ1-5	CASSRGGLNQPQHF	TGCGCCAGCAGCAGGGGGGGTCTCAATCAGCCCCAGCATTTT